A selection of T cell receptor beta chains follows, all from one sample in a study of cytomegalovirus exposure and HLA in healthy donors. Here immunoSEQ multiplex PCR was the method, and the copy in TCRdb shows in-frame clones only, minus some. The profile shows about 210,000 clones, over 75% of them singletons. The specimen was PBMCs. The receptors were sampled from a male donor in good health and CMV-seronegative. Both conserved end residues are part of each CDR3. The D gene is left open where the match is weak. Size tells how often a clone was seen (once, few, many) or the class of an expanded clone, and some rows leave it out.

>TRBJ2-7|.|.|TRBV7-9
TGTGCCAGCAGCTGGGGGCAGGCCTACGAGCAGTACTTC
CASSWGQAYEQYF
>TRBJ1-1|.|TRBD1|TRBV5-6
TGTGCCAGCAGCCTCCCGGGACAGGGGAGGACTGAAGCTTTCTTT
CASSLPGQGRTEAFF
>TRBJ2-1|few|TRBD2|TRBV27
TGTGCCATAGCGGTAGCGGGAGGGCCGGGTGAGCAGTTCTTC
CAIAVAGGPGEQFF
>TRBJ2-7|.|.|TRBV19
TGTGCCAGTAGTATCCCACGAGCACAGGACCCACTCTACGAGCAGTACTTC
CASSIPRAQDPLYEQYF
>TRBJ1-5|.|.|TRBV6-6
TGTGCCAGCAGGGCCGCATCTAGCAATCAGCCCCAGCATTTT
CASRAASSNQPQHF
>TRBJ2-7|.|TRBD1|TRBV6-1
TGTGCCAGCAGTCAGACAGGGGGGTCCTACGAGCAGTACTTC
CASSQTGGSYEQYF
>TRBJ1-2|.|TRBD1|TRBV19
TGTGCCAGTAGTCCCACATCGACAGGGCTGGGCTATGGCTACACCTTC
CASSPTSTGLGYGYTF
>TRBJ1-3|.|TRBD1|TRBV7-3
TGTGCCAGCAGCGCCGGGACAGGGGCAGGAAACACCATATATTTT
CASSAGTGAGNTIYF
>TRBJ1-6|.|.|TRBV20-1
TGCAGTGCTCGGGAGGAGCCATCCCTCCACTTT
CSAREEPSLHF
>TRBJ2-7|.|.|TRBV18
TGTGCCAGCTCACCAGCAGGGTTATCCTACGAGCAGTACTTC
CASSPAGLSYEQYF
>TRBJ2-3|.|TRBD2|TRBV7-9
TGTGCCAGCAGCTTTCCTAGCGGGAGTTTCACAGATACGCAGTATTTT
CASSFPSGSFTDTQYF
>TRBJ1-1|few|.|TRBV4-3
TGCGCCAGCAGCCAAGATGGAAGATGGTACGGGGAGGACACTGAAGCTTTCTTT
CASSQDGRWYGEDTEAFF
>TRBJ2-7|.|.|TRBV28
TGTGCCAGCAGTTCCTTTCGGGGTGGCGAGCAGTACTTC
CASSSFRGGEQYF